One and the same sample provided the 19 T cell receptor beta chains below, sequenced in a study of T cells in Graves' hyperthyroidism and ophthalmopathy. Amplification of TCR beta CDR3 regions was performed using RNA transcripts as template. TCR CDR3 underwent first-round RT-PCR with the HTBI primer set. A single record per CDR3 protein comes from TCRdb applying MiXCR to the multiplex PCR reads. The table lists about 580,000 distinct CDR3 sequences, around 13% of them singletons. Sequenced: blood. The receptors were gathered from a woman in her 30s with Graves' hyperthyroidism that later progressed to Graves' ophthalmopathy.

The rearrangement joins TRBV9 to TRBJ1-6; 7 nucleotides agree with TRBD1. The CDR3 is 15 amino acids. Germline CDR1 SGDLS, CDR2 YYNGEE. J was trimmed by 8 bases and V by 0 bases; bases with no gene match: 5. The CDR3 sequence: CASSVESGGYSPLHF. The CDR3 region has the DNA TGTGCCAGCAGCGTAGAGTCAGGGGGTTATTCACCCCTCCACTTT.

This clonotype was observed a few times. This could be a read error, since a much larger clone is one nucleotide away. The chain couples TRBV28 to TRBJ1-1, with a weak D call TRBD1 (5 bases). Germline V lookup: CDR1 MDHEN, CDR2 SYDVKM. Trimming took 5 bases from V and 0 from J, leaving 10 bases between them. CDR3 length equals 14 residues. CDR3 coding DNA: TGTGCCAGCAGTCCAGGGATCATGAACACTGAAGCTTTCTTT. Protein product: CASSPGIMNTEAFF.

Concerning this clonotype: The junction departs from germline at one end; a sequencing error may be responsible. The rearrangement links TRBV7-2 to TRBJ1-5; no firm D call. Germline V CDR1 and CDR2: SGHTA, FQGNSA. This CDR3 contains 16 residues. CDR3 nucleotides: TGTGCCAGCAGCTTAGAGATAAGACGGGAAAATCGGCCCCAGCATTTT. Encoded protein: CASSLEIRRENRPQHF. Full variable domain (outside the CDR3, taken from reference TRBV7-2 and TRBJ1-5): GAGVSQSPSNKVTEKGKDVELRCDPISGHTALYWYRQSLGQGLEFLIYFQGNSAPDKSGLPSDRFSAERTGGSVSTLTIQRTQQEDSAVYLCASSLEIRRENRPQHFGDGTRLSIL.

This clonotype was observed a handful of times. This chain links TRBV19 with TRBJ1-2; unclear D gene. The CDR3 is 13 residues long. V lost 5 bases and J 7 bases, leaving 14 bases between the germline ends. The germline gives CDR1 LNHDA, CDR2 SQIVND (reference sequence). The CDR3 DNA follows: TGTGCCAGTAGTCCTGCCCTTTTCAGTGGCTACACCTTC. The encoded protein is CASSPALFSGYTF.

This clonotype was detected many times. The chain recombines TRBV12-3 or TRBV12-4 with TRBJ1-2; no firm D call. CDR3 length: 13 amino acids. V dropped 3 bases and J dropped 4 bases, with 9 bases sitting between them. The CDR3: CASSLASGYGYTF. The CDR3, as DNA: TGTGCCAGCAGTTTGGCGAGCGGCTATGGCTACACCTTC.

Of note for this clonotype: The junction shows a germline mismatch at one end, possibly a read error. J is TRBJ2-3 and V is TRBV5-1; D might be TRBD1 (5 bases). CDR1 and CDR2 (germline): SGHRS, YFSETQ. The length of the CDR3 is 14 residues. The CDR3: CASNLVTEADTQYF. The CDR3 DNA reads TGCGCCAGCAACTTGGTGACAGAAGCAGATACGCAGTATTTT.

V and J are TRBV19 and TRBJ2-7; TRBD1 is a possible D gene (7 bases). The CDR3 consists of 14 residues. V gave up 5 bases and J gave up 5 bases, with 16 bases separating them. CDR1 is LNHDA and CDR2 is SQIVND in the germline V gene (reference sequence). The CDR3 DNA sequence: TGTGCCAGTAGTGCCAGGGGGACTGGCAACGAGCAGTACTTC. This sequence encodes CASSARGTGNEQYF.

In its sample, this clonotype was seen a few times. Here the CDR3 DNA reads TGCGCCAGCAGCCAAGACTCCGGGGGGGGAAGGATGGATGAGCAGTTCTTC. Protein sequence: CASSQDSGGGRMDEQFF. This sequence joins TRBV4-1 and TRBJ2-1; 8 bases are shared with TRBD2. This CDR3 comprises 17 residues. With V trimmed by 0 bases and J by 8 bases, 12 bases remained unmatched. Per the germline V gene, CDR1 is MGHRA and CDR2 is YSYEKL.

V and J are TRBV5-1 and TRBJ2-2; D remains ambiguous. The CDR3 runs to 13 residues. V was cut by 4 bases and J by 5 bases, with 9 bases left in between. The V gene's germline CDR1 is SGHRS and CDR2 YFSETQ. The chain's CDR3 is CASSPISTGELFF. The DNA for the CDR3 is TGCGCCAGCAGCCCTATTTCGACCGGGGAGCTGTTTTTT.

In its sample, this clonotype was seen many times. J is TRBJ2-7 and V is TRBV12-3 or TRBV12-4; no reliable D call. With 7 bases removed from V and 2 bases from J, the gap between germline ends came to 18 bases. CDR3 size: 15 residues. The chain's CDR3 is CASTLGLTSTYEQYF. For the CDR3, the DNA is TGTGCCAGCACCCTCGGGTTGACGTCAACCTACGAGCAGTACTTC.

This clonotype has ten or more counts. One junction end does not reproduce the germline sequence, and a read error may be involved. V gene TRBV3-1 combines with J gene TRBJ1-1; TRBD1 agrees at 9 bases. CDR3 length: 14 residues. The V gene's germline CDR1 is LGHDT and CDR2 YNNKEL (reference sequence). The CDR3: CASNQAGQGTEAFF. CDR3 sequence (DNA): TGTGCCAGCAACCAAGCCGGACAGGGGACTGAAGCTTTCTTT.

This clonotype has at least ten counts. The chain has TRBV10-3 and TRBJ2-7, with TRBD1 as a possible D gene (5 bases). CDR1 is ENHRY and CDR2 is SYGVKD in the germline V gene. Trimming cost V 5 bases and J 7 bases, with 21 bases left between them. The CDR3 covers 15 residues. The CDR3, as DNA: TGTGCCATCAGTCACTCAAGGGGTTCTAACGGAGAGCAGTACTTC. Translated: CAISHSRGSNGEQYF.

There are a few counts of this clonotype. The CDR3 nucleotides read TGTGCCTGGAATCCGGGACTAGGTCGAGAGACCCAGTACTTC. Protein: CAWNPGLGRETQYF. This chain connects TRBV30 to TRBJ2-5; 8 positions match TRBD2. The CDR3 has 14 amino acids. The junction had 8 bases not matched to a gene; V was cut back by 4 bases and J by 4 bases. Germline V lookup: CDR1 GTSNPN, CDR2 SVGIG (reference sequence).

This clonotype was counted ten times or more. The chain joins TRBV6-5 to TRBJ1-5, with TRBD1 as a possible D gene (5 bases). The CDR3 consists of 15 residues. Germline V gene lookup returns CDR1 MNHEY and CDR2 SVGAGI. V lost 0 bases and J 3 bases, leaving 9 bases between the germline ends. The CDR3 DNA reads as TGTGCCAGCAGTTACTCTCACAGGAACAATCAGCCCCAGCATTTT. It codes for CASSYSHRNNQPQHF.

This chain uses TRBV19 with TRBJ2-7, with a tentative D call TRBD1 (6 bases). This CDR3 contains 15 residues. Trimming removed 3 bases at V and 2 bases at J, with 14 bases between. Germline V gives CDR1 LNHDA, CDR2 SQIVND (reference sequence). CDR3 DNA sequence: TGTGCCAGTAGTATCATGGACAGTAGGCCCTACGAGCAGTACTTC. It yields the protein CASSIMDSRPYEQYF.

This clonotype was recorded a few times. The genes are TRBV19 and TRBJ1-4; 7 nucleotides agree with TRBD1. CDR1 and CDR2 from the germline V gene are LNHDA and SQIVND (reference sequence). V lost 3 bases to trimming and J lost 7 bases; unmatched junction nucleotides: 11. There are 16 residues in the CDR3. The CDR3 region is CASSMAQGGRVEKLFF. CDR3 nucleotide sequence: TGTGCCAGTAGTATGGCCCAAGGGGGCCGGGTTGAAAAACTGTTTTTT.

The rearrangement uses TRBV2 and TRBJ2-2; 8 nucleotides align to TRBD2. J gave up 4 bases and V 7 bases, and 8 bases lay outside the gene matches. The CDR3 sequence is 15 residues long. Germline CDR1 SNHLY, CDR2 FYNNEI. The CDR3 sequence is CASKGIAGPTGELFF. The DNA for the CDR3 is TGTGCCAGCAAGGGGATAGCGGGACCCACCGGGGAGCTGTTTTTT. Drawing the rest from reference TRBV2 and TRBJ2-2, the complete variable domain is EPEVTQTPSHQVTQMGQEVILRCVPISNHLYFYWYRQILGQKVEFLVSFYNNEISEKSEIFDDQFSVERPDGSNFTLKIRSTKLEDSAMYFCASKGIAGPTGELFFGEGSRLTVL.

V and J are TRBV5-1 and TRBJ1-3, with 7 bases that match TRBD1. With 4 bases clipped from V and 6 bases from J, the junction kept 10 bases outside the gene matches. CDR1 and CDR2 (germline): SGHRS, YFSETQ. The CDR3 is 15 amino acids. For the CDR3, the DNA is TGCGCCAGCAGCGCCAACTCCGGGACAGAAAACACCATATATTTT. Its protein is CASSANSGTENTIYF. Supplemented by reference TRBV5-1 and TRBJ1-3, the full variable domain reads KAGVTQTPRYLIKTRGQQVTLSCSPISGHRSVSWYQQTPGQGLQFLFEYFSETQRNKGNFPGRFSGRQFSNSRSEMNVSTLELGDSALYLCASSANSGTENTIYFGEGSWLTVV.

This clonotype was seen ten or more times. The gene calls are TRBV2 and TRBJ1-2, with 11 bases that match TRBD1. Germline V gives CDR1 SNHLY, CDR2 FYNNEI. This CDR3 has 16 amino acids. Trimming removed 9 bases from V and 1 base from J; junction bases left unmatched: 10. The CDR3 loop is CASSGTGGKSNYGYTF. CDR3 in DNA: TGTGCCAGTTCCGGGACAGGGGGTAAAAGTAACTATGGCTACACCTTC.